This T cell receptor (beta chain) was captured by sequencing in a study of blood T cell repertoires in COVID-19. Overall study: Acute-phase and convalescent COVID-19 samples originated in the United States, Italy and Spain. From T cells, B-cell-depleted T cells, or PBMCs came the material, which was cDNA or gDNA.

As handled by the study authors: How many nucleated cells were present was estimated from reference gene primer amplification. The protocol was immunoSEQ multiplex PCR, while the TCRdb copy is restricted to in-frame clones and leaves out a portion. V and J calls and clone size are given by that table; D and trimming were obtained from the DNA. There are approximately 31,000 clones in the sample; 85% occur only once, and roughly 9.1% lies in the top ten. Germline V gene data show CDR1 as SNHLY and CDR2 as FYNNEI. The V gene end was trimmed by 8 bases and the J gene end by 12 bases; junction bases not matched to a gene: 11. This CDR3 region has 14 residues.

This TCR came from an elderly man with active COVID-19. The chain links TRBV2 to TRBJ1-6, with 9 bases that match TRBD1. The sample was peripheral blood. The CDR3 here is CASGTGTGLIPLHF. CDR3 sequence (DNA): TGTGCCAGCGGGACCGGGACAGGGTTAATACCCCTCCACTTT. Based on the CDR3 plus reference TRBV2 and TRBJ1-6, the full variable domain is EPEVTQTPSHQVTQMGQEVILRCVPISNHLYFYWYRQILGQKVEFLVSFYNNEISEKSEIFDDQFSVERPDGSNFTLKIRSTKLEDSAMYFCASGTGTGLIPLHFGNGTRLTVT.